Presented here are 3 T cell receptor beta chains from one specimen sequenced in a study of shared T cell receptors in the human thymus. The repertoire was sequenced with immunoSEQ multiplex PCR; TCRdb's copy has only in-frame clones and lacks some. The top ten hold over 0.008% of the sample, which has fewer than 700,000 clones, 88% seen once. These data were also filed under a second study, of human thymus T cells.

The sequenced sample consisted of thymocytes. These receptors were obtained from a boy less than two years old with a congenital heart defect.

The chain recombines TRBV25-1 with TRBJ2-2; D perhaps matches TRBD2 (5 bases). Germline-derived CDR1 and CDR2 are MGHDK and SYGVNS. CDR3 length: 15 residues. V was trimmed by 4 bases and J by 3 bases, leaving 12 bases between them. This CDR3 reads CASSGRAGDTGELFF. The CDR3 bases are TGTGCCAGCAGTGGAAGGGCCGGGGACACCGGGGAGCTGTTTTTT.

This clone came up a few times. The V gene is TRBV13, the J gene TRBJ1-2; TRBD1 is a possible D gene (5 bases). The V end was cut by 4 bases, the J end by 7 bases, with 7 bases between. CDR1 PRHDT and CDR2 FYEKMQ come from the germline V gene (reference sequence). The CDR3 extends over 11 amino acids. CDR3 amino acids: CASSWRGGYTF. The CDR3 DNA follows: TGTGCCAGCAGCTGGAGGGGTGGCTACACCTTC.

In its sample, this clone was seen a few times. The gene calls are TRBV4-3 and TRBJ2-7; unclear D gene. Germline V gene sequence: CDR1 LGHNA, CDR2 YSLEER. Trimming removed 0 bases at V and 2 bases at J, with 14 bases between. The CDR3 loop spans 16 amino acids. The CDR3 here is CASSQDAAARPYEQYF. The CDR3 DNA reads TGCGCCAGCAGCCAAGATGCGGCAGCTAGACCCTACGAGCAGTACTTC.